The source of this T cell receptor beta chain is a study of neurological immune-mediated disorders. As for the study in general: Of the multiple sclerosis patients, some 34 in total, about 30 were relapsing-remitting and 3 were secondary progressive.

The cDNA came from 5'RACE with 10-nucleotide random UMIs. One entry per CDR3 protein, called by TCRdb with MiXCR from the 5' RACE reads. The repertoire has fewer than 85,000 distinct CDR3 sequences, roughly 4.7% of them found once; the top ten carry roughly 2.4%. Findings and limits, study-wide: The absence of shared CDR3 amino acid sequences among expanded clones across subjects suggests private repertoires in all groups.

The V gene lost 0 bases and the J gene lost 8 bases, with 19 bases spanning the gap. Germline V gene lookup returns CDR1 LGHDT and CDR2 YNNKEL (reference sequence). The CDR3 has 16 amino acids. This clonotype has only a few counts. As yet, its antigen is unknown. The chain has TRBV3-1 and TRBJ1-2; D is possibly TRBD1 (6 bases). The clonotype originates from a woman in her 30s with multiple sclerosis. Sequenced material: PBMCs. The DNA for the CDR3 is TGTGCCAGCAGCCAAGAGTCGGGGGCCCCACTATACGGCTACACCTTC. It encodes CASSQESGAPLYGYTF.